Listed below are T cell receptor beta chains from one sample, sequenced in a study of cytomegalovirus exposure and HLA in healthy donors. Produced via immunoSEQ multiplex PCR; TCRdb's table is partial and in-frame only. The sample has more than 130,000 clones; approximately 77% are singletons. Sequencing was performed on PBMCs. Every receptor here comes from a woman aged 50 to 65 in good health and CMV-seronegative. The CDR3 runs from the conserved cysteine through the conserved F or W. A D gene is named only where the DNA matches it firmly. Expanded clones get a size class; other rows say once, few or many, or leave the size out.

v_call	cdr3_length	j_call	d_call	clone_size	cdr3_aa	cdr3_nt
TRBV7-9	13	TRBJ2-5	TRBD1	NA	CASSPGTEETQYF	TGTGCCAGCAGCCCGGGGACAGAAGAGACCCAGTACTTC
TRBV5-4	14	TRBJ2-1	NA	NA	CASSLGSSYNEQFF	TGTGCCAGCAGCTTGGGGAGCTCCTACAATGAGCAGTTCTTC
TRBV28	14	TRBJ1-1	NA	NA	CASSPGRVDTEAFF	TGTGCCAGCAGCCCAGGGAGGGTGGACACTGAAGCTTTCTTT
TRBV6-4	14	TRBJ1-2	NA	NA	CASSDSPGWGGYTF	TGTGCCAGCAGTGACTCCCCTGGATGGGGCGGCTACACCTTC
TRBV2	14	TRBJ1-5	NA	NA	CASSEGQSNQPQHF	TGTGCCAGCAGTGAGGGGCAGAGCAATCAGCCCCAGCATTTT
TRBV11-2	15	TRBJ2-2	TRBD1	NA	CASSSLQGGTGELFF	TGTGCCAGCAGCTCCCTACAGGGGGGTACCGGGGAGCTGTTTTTT
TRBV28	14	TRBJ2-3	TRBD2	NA	CASSFTGGTDTQYF	TGTGCCAGCAGTTTTACGGGAGGTACGGATACGCAGTATTTT
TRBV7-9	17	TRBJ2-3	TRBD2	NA	CASSRTSGGPGTDTQYF	TGTGCCAGCAGCCGGACTAGCGGGGGGCCTGGCACAGATACGCAGTATTTT
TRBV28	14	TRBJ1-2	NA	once	CASSPGGRGYGYTF	TGTGCCAGCAGTCCCGGTGGGCGGGGCTATGGCTACACCTTC
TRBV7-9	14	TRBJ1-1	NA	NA	CASSTQNPNTEAFF	TGTGCCAGCAGCACTCAAAACCCTAACACTGAAGCTTTCTTT
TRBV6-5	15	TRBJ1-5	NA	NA	CASSYGHPSNQPQHF	TGTGCCAGCAGTTACGGACACCCCAGCAATCAGCCCCAGCATTTT
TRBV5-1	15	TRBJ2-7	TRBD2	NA	CASSLGTSGGYEQYF	TGCGCCAGCAGCTTGGGGACTAGCGGGGGCTACGAGCAGTACTTC
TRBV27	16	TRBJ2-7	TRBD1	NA	CASSSRDRGSSYEQYF	TGTGCCAGCAGTTCACGGGACAGGGGGAGCTCCTACGAGCAGTACTTC
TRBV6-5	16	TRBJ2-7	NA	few	CASSYKGSGRGYEQYF	TGTGCCAGCAGTTACAAAGGGTCTGGCAGGGGCTACGAGCAGTACTTC
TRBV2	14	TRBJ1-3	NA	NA	CASSTYFSGNTIYF	TGTGCCAGCAGTACCTACTTCTCTGGAAACACCATATATTTT
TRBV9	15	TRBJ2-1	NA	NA	CASSYGSQGGNEQFF	TGTGCCAGCAGCTACGGATCCCAGGGTGGAAATGAGCAGTTCTTC
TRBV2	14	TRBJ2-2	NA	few	CASNPIRSPGELFF	TGTGCCAGCAATCCTATTCGTAGCCCCGGGGAGCTGTTTTTT
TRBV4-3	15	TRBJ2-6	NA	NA	CASSQDMRSLSVLTF	TGCGCCAGCAGCCAAGATATGAGATCCTTAAGCGTCCTGACTTTC
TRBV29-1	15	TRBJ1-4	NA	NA	CSVRRNSATNEKLFF	TGCAGCGTTCGCCGAAACAGTGCAACTAATGAAAAACTGTTTTTT
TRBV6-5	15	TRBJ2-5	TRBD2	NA	CASSQGLAGAETQYF	TGTGCCAGCAGTCAAGGACTAGCGGGGGCCGAGACCCAGTACTTC
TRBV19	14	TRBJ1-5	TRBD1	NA	CASRQGAPNQPQHF	TGTGCCAGTAGGCAGGGGGCCCCCAATCAGCCCCAGCATTTT
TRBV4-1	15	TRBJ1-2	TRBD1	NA	CASSRLGGRVSGYTF	TGCGCCAGCAGCCGCCTAGGGGGCAGGGTGAGCGGCTACACCTTC
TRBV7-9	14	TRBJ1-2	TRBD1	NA	CSSSLDRGRIGYTF	TGTTCCAGCAGCCTCGACAGGGGGAGAATCGGCTACACCTTC
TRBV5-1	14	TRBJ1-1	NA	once	CASSLTGLNTEAFF	TGCGCCAGCAGCCTTACAGGCTTGAACACTGAAGCTTTCTTT
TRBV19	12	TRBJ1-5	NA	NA	CASSPGNQPQHF	TGTGCCAGTAGCCCAGGGAATCAGCCCCAGCATTTT
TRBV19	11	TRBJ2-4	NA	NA	CASRTGHSQYF	TGTGCCAGTAGAACCGGACATTCCCAGTACTTC
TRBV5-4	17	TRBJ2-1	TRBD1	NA	CASSFQGGWSSYNEQFF	TGTGCCAGCAGCTTCCAAGGGGGCTGGAGCTCCTACAATGAGCAGTTCTTC
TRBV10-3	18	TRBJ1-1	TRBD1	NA	CAAQKYRPGTGMNTEAFF	TGTGCCGCTCAAAAGTATCGTCCCGGGACAGGGATGAACACTGAAGCTTTCTTT
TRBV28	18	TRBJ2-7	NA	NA	CASNPRLMRRLTSYEQYF	TGTGCCAGCAACCCCCGGTTGATGCGGAGACTTACCTCCTACGAGCAGTACTTC
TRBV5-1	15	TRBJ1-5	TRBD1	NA	CASSAGTGDGQPQHF	TGCGCCAGCAGCGCGGGGACAGGGGACGGACAGCCCCAGCATTTT
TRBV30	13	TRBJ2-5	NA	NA	CAWSVLARETQYF	TGTGCCTGGAGTGTACTGGCTAGAGAGACCCAGTACTTC
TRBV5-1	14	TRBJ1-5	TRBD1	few	CASSLWDRGQPQHF	TGCGCCAGCAGCTTGTGGGACAGAGGACAGCCCCAGCATTTT
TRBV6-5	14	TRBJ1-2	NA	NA	CASRAGASIHGYTF	TGTGCCAGCAGGGCAGGGGCATCAATCCATGGCTACACCTTC
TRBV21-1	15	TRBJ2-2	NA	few	CASKRSQGNTGELFF	TGTGCCAGCAAACGGTCACAGGGTAACACCGGGGAGCTGTTTTTT
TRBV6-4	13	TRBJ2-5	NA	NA	CASSDAVGETQYF	TGTGCCAGCAGTGACGCCGTCGGTGAGACCCAGTACTTC
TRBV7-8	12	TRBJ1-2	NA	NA	CASSLGGYGYTF	TGTGCCAGCAGCTTGGGGGGGTATGGCTACACCTTC
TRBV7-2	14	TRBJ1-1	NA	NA	CASSLSGGRTEAFF	TGTGCCAGCAGCTTATCGGGGGGACGGACTGAAGCTTTCTTT
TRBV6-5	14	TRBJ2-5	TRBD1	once	CASSDRGREETQYF	TGTGCCAGCAGCGACAGGGGGCGTGAGGAGACCCAGTACTTC
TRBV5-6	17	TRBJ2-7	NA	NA	CASSLLGGTAHSYEQYF	TGTGCCAGCAGCTTGCTCGGAGGGACAGCGCACTCCTACGAGCAGTACTTC
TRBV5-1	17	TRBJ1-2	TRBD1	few	CASSTARGPNLNYGYTF	TGCGCCAGCAGCACGGCCAGGGGGCCCAACCTAAACTATGGCTACACCTTC
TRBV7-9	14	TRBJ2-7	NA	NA	CASSLVESASRQYF	TGTGCCAGCAGCTTAGTGGAGAGTGCGTCTCGGCAGTACTTC
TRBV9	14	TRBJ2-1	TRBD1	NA	CASSEQGEDNEQFF	TGTGCCAGCAGCGAACAGGGGGAGGACAATGAGCAGTTCTTC
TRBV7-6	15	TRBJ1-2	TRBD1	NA	CASSSQRTGRGSYTF	TGTGCCAGCAGTTCTCAGCGGACAGGAAGGGGGAGCTACACCTTC
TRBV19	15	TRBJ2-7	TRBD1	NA	CASSIEGQGSYEQYF	TGTGCCAGTAGTATAGAGGGACAGGGTTCCTACGAGCAGTACTTC
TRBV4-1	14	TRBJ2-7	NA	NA	CASSLGALRDEQYF	TGCGCCAGCAGCCTAGGTGCCCTTCGGGACGAGCAGTACTTC
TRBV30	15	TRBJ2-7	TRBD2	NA	CAWTHLAGGPSNQYF	TGTGCCTGGACTCATCTAGCGGGGGGGCCAAGCAATCAGTACTTC
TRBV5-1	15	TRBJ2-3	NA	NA	CASSLAGTSTDTQYF	TGCGCCAGCAGCTTGGCGGGGACTAGCACAGATACGCAGTATTTT